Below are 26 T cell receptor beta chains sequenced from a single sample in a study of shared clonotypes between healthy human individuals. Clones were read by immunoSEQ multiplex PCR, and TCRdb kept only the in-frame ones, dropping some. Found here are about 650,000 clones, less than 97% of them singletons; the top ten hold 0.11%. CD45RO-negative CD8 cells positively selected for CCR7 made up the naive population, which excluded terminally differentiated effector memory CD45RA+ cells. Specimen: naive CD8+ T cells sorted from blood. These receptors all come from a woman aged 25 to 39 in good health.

The CDR3, as DNA: TGTGCCAGCACCATACAGGGGGGCTACTCCTACGAGCAGTACTTC. Translated, it gives CASTIQGGYSYEQYF. The V gene is TRBV28, the J gene TRBJ2-7; 8 bases match TRBD1. Losses at the gene ends were 7 bases for V and 0 bases for J; bases not matched to a gene: 8. This CDR3 comprises 15 residues. Germline V gene lookup returns CDR1 MDHEN and CDR2 SYDVKM.

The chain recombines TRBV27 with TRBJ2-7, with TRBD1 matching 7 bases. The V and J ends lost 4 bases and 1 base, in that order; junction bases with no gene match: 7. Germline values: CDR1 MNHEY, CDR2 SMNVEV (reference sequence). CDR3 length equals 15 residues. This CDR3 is CASSSAGTASYEQYF. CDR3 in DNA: TGTGCCAGCAGTTCCGCCGGGACAGCTTCCTACGAGCAGTACTTC.

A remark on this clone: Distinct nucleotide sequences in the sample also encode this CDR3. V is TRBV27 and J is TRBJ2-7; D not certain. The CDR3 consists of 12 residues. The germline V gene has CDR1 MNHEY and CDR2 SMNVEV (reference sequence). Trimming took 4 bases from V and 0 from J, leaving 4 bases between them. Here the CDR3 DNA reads TGTGCCAGCAGTTCTGACTCCTACGAGCAGTACTTC. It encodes CASSSDSYEQYF.

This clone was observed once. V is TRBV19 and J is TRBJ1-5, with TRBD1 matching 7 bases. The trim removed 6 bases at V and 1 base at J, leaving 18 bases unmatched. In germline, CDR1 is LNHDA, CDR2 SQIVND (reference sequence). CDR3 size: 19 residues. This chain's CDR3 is CASRVGRDRAIPSNQPQHF. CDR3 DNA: TGTGCCAGTAGGGTAGGCCGAGACAGGGCAATCCCAAGCAATCAGCCCCAGCATTTT.

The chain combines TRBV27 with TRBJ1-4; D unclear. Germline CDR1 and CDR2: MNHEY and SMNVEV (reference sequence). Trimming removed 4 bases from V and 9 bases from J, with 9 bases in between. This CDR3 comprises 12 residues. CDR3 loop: CASSSSGQKLFF. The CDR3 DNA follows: TGTGCCAGCAGTTCCTCCGGTCAAAAACTGTTTTTT.

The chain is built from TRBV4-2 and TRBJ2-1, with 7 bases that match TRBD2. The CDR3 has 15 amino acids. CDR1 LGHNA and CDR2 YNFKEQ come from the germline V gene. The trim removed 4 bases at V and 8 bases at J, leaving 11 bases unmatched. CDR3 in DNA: TGTGCCAGCAGCCTAAGCGGGATATGGGGGGATGAGCAGTTCTTC. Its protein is CASSLSGIWGDEQFF.

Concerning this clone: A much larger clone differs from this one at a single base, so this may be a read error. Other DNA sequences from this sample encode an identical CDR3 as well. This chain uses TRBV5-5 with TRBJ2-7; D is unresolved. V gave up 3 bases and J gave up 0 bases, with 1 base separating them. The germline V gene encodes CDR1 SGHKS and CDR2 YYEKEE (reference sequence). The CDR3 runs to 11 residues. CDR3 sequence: CASSYSYEQYF. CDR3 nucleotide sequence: TGTGCCAGCAGCTACTCCTACGAGCAGTACTTC. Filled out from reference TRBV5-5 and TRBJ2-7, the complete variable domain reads DAGVTQSPTHLIKTRGQQVTLRCSPISGHKSVSWYQQVLGQGPQFIFQYYEKEERGRGNFPDRFSARQFPNYSSELNVNALLLGDSALYLCASSYSYEQYFGPGTRLTVT.

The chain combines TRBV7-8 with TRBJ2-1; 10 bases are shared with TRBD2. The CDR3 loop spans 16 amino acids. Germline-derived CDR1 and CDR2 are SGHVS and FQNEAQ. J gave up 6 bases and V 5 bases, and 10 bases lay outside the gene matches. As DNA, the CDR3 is TGTGCCAGCAGCCAAGCCGCTCTAGCGGGGGCCAATGAGCAGTTCTTC. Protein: CASSQAALAGANEQFF.

CDR3 in DNA: TGTGCCAGCAGTGCTGTAGCGGGAGGCCATGAGCAGTTCTTC. Translating it yields CASSAVAGGHEQFF. This chain links TRBV2 with TRBJ2-1, with 10 positions matching TRBD2. CDR3 size: 14 residues. Per germline, CDR1 SNHLY and CDR2 FYNNEI. J gave up 8 bases and V 4 bases, and 5 bases lay outside the gene matches.

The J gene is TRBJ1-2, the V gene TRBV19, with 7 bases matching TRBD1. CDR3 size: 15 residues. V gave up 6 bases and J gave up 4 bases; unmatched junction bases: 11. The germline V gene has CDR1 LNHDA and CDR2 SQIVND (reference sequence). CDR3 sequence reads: CASRYRTGLSYGYTF. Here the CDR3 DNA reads TGTGCCAGTAGATATCGGACAGGACTGAGCTATGGCTACACCTTC.

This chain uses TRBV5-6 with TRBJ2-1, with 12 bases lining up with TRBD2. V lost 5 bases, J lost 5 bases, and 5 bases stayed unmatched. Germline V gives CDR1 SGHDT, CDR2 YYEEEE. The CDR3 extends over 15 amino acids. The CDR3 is CASSLAGGPHNEQFF. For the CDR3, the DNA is TGTGCCAGCAGTCTAGCGGGAGGGCCCCACAATGAGCAGTTCTTC.

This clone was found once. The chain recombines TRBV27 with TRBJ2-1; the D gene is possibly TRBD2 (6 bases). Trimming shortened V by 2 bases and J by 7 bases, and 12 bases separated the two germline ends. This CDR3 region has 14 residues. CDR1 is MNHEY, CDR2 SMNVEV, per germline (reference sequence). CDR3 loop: CASSLRVAANEQFF. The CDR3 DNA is TGTGCCAGCAGTTTAAGGGTAGCGGCTAATGAGCAGTTCTTC.

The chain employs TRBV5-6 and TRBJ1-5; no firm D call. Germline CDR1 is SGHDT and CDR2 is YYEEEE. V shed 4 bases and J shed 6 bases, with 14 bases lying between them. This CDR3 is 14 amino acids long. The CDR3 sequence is CASSRWRARQPQHF. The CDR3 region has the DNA TGTGCCAGCAGCCGGTGGAGGGCTCGTCAGCCCCAGCATTTT.

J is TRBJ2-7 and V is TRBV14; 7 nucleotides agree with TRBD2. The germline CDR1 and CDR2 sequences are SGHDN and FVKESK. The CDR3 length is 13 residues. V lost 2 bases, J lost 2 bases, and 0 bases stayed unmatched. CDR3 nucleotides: TGTGCCAGCAGCCAACTAGCGGCCTACGAGCAGTACTTC. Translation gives CASSQLAAYEQYF.

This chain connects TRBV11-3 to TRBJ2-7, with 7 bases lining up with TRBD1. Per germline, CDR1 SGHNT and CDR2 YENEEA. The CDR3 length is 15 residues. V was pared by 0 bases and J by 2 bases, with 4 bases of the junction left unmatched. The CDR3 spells CASSLDSGQAYEQYF. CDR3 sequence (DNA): TGTGCCAGCAGCTTAGATTCAGGACAGGCCTACGAGCAGTACTTC.

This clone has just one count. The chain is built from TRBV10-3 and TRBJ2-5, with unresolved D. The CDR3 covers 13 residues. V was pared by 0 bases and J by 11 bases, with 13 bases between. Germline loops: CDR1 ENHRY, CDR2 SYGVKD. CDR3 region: CAISESSRVEQYF. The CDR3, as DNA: TGTGCCATCAGTGAGTCTAGCCGGGTTGAGCAGTACTTC.

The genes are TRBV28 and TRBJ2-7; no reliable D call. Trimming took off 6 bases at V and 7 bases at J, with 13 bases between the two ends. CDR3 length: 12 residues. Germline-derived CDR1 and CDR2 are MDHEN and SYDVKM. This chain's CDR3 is CASSPGPPEQYF. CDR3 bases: TGTGCCAGCAGCCCGGGTCCCCCGGAGCAGTACTTC. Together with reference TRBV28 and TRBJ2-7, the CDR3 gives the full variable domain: DVKVTQSSRYLVKRTGEKVFLECVQDMDHENMFWYRQDPGLGLRLIYFSYDVKMKEKGDIPEGYSVSREKKERFSLILESASTNQTSMYLCASSPGPPEQYFGPGTRLTVT.

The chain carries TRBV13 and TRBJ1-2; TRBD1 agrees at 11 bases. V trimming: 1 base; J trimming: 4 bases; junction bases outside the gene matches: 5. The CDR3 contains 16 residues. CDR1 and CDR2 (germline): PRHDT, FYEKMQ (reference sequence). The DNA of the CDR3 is TGTGCCAGCAGCTTAGAAGGGACAGGGGGTACCTATGGCTACACCTTC. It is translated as CASSLEGTGGTYGYTF.

CDR3 DNA: TGTGCCAGCAGCTTGGGGCGGGACGCCTCCTACGAGCAGTACTTC. This codes for CASSLGRDASYEQYF. The chain has TRBV5-4 and TRBJ2-7; possibly TRBD2 for D (6 bases). CDR1 and CDR2 from the germline V gene are SGHNT and YYREEE (reference sequence). Trimming removed 0 bases from V and 0 bases from J, with 10 bases in between. The CDR3 covers 15 residues.

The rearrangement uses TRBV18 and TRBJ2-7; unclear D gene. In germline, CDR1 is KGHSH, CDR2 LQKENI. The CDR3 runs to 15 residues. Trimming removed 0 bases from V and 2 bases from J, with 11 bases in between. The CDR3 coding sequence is TGTGCCAGCTCACCACCGCCGCGACCCCCCTACGAGCAGTACTTC. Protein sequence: CASSPPPRPPYEQYF.

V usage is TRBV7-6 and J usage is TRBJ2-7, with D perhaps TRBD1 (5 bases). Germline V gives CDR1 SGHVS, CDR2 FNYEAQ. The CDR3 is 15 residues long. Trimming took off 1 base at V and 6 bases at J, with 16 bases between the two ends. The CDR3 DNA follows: TGTGCCAGCAGCTTAGTGGCAGGGCCATCTGGCGAGCAGTACTTC. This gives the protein CASSLVAGPSGEQYF.

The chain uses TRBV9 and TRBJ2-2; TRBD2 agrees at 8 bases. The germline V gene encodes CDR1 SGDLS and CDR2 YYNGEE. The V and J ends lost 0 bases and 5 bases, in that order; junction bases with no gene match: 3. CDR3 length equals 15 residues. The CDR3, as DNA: TGTGCCAGCAGCGTAGCGGGAGGGCGTACCGGGGAGCTGTTTTTT. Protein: CASSVAGGRTGELFF.

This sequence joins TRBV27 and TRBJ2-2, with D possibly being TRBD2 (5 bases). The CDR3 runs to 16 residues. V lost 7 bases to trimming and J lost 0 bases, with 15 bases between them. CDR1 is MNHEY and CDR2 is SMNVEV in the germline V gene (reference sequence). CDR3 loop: CASKEREFANTGELFF. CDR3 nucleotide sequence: TGTGCCAGCAAGGAAAGGGAGTTCGCGAACACCGGGGAGCTGTTTTTT.

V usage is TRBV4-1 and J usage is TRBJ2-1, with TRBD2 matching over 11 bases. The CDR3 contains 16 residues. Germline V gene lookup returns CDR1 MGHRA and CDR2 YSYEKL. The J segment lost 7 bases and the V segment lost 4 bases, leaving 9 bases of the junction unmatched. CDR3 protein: CASSPRGSGRGNEQFF. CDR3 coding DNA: TGCGCCAGCAGCCCCCGGGGTAGCGGGAGGGGGAATGAGCAGTTCTTC.

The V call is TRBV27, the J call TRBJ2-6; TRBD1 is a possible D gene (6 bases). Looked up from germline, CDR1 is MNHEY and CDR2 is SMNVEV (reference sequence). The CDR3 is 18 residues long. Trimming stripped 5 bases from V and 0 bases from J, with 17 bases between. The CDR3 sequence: CASSLQTGTFSGANVLTF. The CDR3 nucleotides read TGTGCCAGCAGTCTGCAGACAGGAACATTCTCTGGGGCCAACGTCCTGACTTTC. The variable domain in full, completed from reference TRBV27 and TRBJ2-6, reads EAQVTQNPRYLITVTGKKLTVTCSQNMNHEYMSWYRQDPGLGLRQIYYSMNVEVTDKGDVPEGYKVSRKEKRNFPLILESPSPNQTSLYFCASSLQTGTFSGANVLTFGAGSRLTVL.

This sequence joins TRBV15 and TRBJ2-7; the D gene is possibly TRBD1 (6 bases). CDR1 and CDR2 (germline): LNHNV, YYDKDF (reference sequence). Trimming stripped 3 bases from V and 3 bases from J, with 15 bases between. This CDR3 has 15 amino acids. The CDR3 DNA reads TGTGCCACCAGCAGCGACAGGAGCCCAAACTACGAGCAGTACTTC. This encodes CATSSDRSPNYEQYF.